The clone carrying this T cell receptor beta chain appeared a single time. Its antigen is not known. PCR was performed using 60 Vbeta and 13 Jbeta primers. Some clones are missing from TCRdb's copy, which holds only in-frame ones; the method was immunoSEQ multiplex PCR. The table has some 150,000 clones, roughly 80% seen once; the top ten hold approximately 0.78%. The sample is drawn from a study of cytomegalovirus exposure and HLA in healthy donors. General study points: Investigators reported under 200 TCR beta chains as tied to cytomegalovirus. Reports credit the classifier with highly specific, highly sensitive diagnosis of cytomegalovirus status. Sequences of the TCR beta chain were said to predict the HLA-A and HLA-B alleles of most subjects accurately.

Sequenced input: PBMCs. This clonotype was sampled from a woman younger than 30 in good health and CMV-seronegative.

The CDR3 here is CASSFRDSSYNEQFF. The DNA of the CDR3 is TGTGCCAGCAGCTTCCGGGACTCCTCCTACAATGAGCAGTTCTTC. The genes are TRBV7-6 and TRBJ2-1; maybe TRBD2 (6 bases). Germline CDR1 SGHVS, CDR2 FNYEAQ. The V gene lost 3 bases and the J gene lost 0 bases, with 9 bases spanning the gap. This CDR3 is built from 15 residues.